This T cell receptor (beta chain) was retrieved from a study of shared clonotypes between healthy human individuals. Study at large: Researchers assigned three CD4 naive, three CD4 memory, two CD8 naive and one CD8 memory plate to each donor.

Study-wide results and caveats: Generally, naive subsets came out with larger estimated richness than memory subsets.

This clone was detected many times. No antigen is known for it. The CDR3 spans 15 residues. V trimming: 6 bases; J trimming: 7 bases; junction bases outside the gene matches: 14. Germline assignment: CDR1 SQVTM and CDR2 ANQGSEA. The assay was immunoSEQ multiplex PCR, and TCRdb's table has in-frame clones only and misses some. The table records 740,000 or so clones, roughly 73% of them present only once. This chain uses TRBV29-1 with TRBJ2-3; 9 bases agree with TRBD2. Sequencing input: memory CD4+ T cells sorted from blood. Subset denoted: CD45RA-negative fraction. The source of this sequence is a woman in her twenties or thirties in good health. The CDR3 nucleotides read TGCAGCGTCGCCCCCAGGGCGGGAGGGCCTAATACGCAGTATTTT. Protein product: CSVAPRAGGPNTQYF.